This T cell receptor (beta chain) is drawn from a study of shared T cell receptors in the human thymus. V lost 6 bases and J 2 bases, leaving 23 bases between the germline ends. The CDR3 length is 17 residues. Germline V gene sequence: CDR1 SNHLY, CDR2 FYNNEI. The method was immunoSEQ multiplex PCR; TCRdb's version includes in-frame clones alone and lacks a portion of them. The sample records 600,000 to 900,000 clones, 75% to 90% being singletons. These data also featured in a second study, about human thymus T cells.

This receptor was identified in a girl under three years old with a congenital heart defect. Material: thymocytes. The genes are TRBV2 and TRBJ2-7, with D perhaps TRBD2 (7 bases). The DNA for the CDR3 is TGTGCCAGCAGGCTTCACCCAAGGGGGGGACGCACCTACGAGCAGTACTTC. This translates into CASRLHPRGGRTYEQYF.